These 27 T cell receptor beta chains originate from one sample sequenced in a study of cytomegalovirus exposure and HLA in healthy donors. With 60 Vbeta and 13 Jbeta primers, the PCR was carried out. Profiling relied on immunoSEQ multiplex PCR, and the TCRdb table lists in-frame clones only, not all of them. Among 90,000 or so clones listed, nearly 80% were seen once. The specimen sequenced was PBMCs. The receptors were sampled from a woman aged 40 to 50 in good health and CMV-seronegative.

In this sample, this clone turned up a few times. This chain uses TRBV5-6 with TRBJ1-4; D gene unclear. This CDR3 spans 14 amino acids. Germline V lookup: CDR1 SGHDT, CDR2 YYEEEE. Trimming removed 2 bases at V and 8 bases at J, with 13 bases between. The CDR3 nucleotides are TGTGCCAGCAGCTTTCCGGGCGGAGGAGAAAAACTGTTTTTT. It codes for CASSFPGGGEKLFF. The entire variable domain, with the rest obtained from reference TRBV5-6 and TRBJ1-4, is as follows: DAGVTQSPTHLIKTRGQQVTLRCSPKSGHDTVSWYQQALGQGPQFIFQYYEEEERQRGNFPDRFSGHQFPNYSSELNVNALLLGDSALYLCASSFPGGGEKLFFGSGTQLSVL.

This chain connects TRBV5-1 to TRBJ2-1; 7 bases align to TRBD1. This CDR3 has 19 amino acids. Unmatched junction bases numbered 27, after V lost 4 bases and J lost 11 bases. The germline gives CDR1 SGHRS, CDR2 YFSETQ. The CDR3: CASSATGQHPRGSYMQQFF. DNA for the CDR3: TGCGCCAGCAGCGCAACGGGACAGCATCCCAGGGGTAGCTATATGCAGCAGTTCTTC.

The gene calls are TRBV2 and TRBJ2-2, with TRBD2 as a possible D gene (6 bases). Looked up from germline, CDR1 is SNHLY and CDR2 is FYNNEI. The CDR3 contains 14 residues. V was trimmed by 3 bases and J by 2 bases, leaving 7 bases between them. The CDR3 DNA reads TGTGCCAGCAGTGACGGACTAAACACCGGGGAGCTGTTTTTT. This encodes CASSDGLNTGELFF. Full variable domain (remainder filled in from reference TRBV2 and TRBJ2-2): EPEVTQTPSHQVTQMGQEVILRCVPISNHLYFYWYRQILGQKVEFLVSFYNNEISEKSEIFDDQFSVERPDGSNFTLKIRSTKLEDSAMYFCASSDGLNTGELFFGEGSRLTVL.

The V call is TRBV7-2, the J call TRBJ2-1, with TRBD2 identical over 13 bases. The CDR3 is made up of 15 amino acids. Germline V gene sequence: CDR1 SGHTA, CDR2 FQGNSA. Trimming removed 4 bases from V and 4 bases from J; junction bases left unmatched: 1. The CDR3 region has the DNA TGTGCCAGCAGCTCGGGACTAGCGGGGTACAATGAGCAGTTCTTC. Translated, it gives CASSSGLAGYNEQFF.

This sequence joins TRBV4-2 and TRBJ2-7; TRBD2 aligns across 11 bases. The CDR3 has 15 amino acids. The germline V gene has CDR1 LGHNA and CDR2 YNFKEQ. The trim removed 5 bases at V and 2 bases at J, leaving 5 bases unmatched. This chain's CDR3 is CASSIRLAGTYEQYF. In nucleotides, the CDR3 is TGTGCCAGCAGCATTCGACTAGCGGGGACCTACGAGCAGTACTTC.

About this clone: Other DNA sequences in the same sample also yield this CDR3. This chain joins TRBV5-1 and TRBJ2-4; D gene ambiguous. This CDR3 has 15 amino acids. CDR1 is SGHRS and CDR2 is YFSETQ in the germline V gene. Deletions cut 1 base from V and 4 bases from J, with 12 bases between. As DNA, the CDR3 is TGCGCCAGCAGCTTGACGGAGACCGGGAAAAACATTCAGTACTTC. It translates to CASSLTETGKNIQYF.

The chain carries TRBV5-1 and TRBJ2-1; maybe TRBD1 (5 bases). The CDR3 is made up of 17 amino acids. Germline CDR1 reads SGHRS; CDR2 reads YFSETQ. Between the trimmed V and J ends, which lost 1 base and 0 bases, there was a span of 14 bases. As DNA, the CDR3 is TGCGCCAGCAGCTTGTCACCAGGGCCGAGCTCCTACAATGAGCAGTTCTTC. Amino acid sequence: CASSLSPGPSSYNEQFF.

As to this clone: Compared with germline, one end of the junction differs, possibly owing to a read error. This sequence joins TRBV7-8 and TRBJ1-2; 9 positions agree with TRBD1. The CDR3 is made up of 14 amino acids. Germline CDR1 and CDR2: SGHVS and FQNEAQ. The CDR3, as DNA: TGTGCCAGCAGCTACAGGGGGCTAAACTATGGCTACCCCTTC. This gives the protein CASSYRGLNYGYPF.

The chain couples TRBV19 to TRBJ1-4, with D unresolved. The CDR3 is made up of 13 amino acids. CDR1 is LNHDA and CDR2 is SQIVND in the germline V gene (reference sequence). The V end lost 6 bases, the J end lost 5 bases, and 10 bases lay between the germline ends. This CDR3 reads CASSPYINEKLFF. The CDR3 DNA reads TGTGCCAGTAGCCCGTACATAAATGAAAAACTGTTTTTT.

V and J are TRBV7-8 and TRBJ2-1; 11 nucleotides align to TRBD2. CDR3 length: 16 residues. V was pared by 8 bases and J by 2 bases, with 8 bases of the junction left unmatched. Germline V gene data show CDR1 as SGHVS and CDR2 as FQNEAQ. The CDR3 DNA reads TGTGCCAGCGAGGGTAGCGGGAGGGAAACCTACAATGAGCAGTTCTTC. Its translation: CASEGSGRETYNEQFF.

This clone showed up just once. V gene TRBV7-2 combines with J gene TRBJ1-2; D gene ambiguous. The ends were cut back, 8 bases at V and 2 bases at J, with 12 bases in the middle. The CDR3 consists of 13 residues. Germline CDR1 is SGHTA and CDR2 is FQGNSA. CDR3 residues: CASGEGINYGYTF. The CDR3 coding sequence is TGTGCCAGCGGGGAGGGAATCAACTATGGCTACACCTTC.

V is TRBV29-1 and J is TRBJ1-1, with TRBD1 identical over 9 bases. This CDR3 region has 14 residues. With V trimmed by 4 bases and J by 5 bases, 8 bases remained unmatched. The germline gives CDR1 SQVTM, CDR2 ANQGSEA. CDR3 nucleotides: TGCAGCGTTGCCTCGGGACAGGGATGGACTGAAGCTTTCTTT. It specifies CSVASGQGWTEAFF.

The chain combines TRBV9 with TRBJ2-2; possible D gene TRBD1, 6 bases. Trimming cost V 0 bases and J 7 bases, with 10 bases left between them. The germline CDR1 and CDR2 sequences are SGDLS and YYNGEE. CDR3 length equals 14 residues. For the CDR3, the DNA is TGTGCCAGCAGCGTAGTCGAGGGGGTCGGGGAGCTGTTTTTT. Translating gives CASSVVEGVGELFF.

The rearrangement joins TRBV9 to TRBJ1-1; 9 nucleotides line up with TRBD1. The CDR3 extends over 16 amino acids. CDR1 and CDR2 (germline): SGDLS, YYNGEE. Trimming removed 3 bases from V and 0 bases from J; junction bases left unmatched: 6. CDR3 sequence (DNA): TGTGCCAGCAGCGCAGAAAACAGGGGGCTGAACACTGAAGCTTTCTTT. Amino acids: CASSAENRGLNTEAFF.

This clone occurred once. The chain has TRBV7-9 and TRBJ1-3; TRBD1 is a possible D gene (5 bases). CDR1 is SEHNR and CDR2 is FQNEAQ in the germline V gene (reference sequence). The CDR3 has 14 amino acids. The V end was cut by 6 bases, the J end by 4 bases, with 13 bases between. This chain's CDR3 is CASRSDSSGNTIYF. CDR3 nucleotide sequence: TGTGCCAGCAGGTCCGACAGTTCCGGAAACACCATATATTTT.

The chain couples TRBV19 to TRBJ2-7; D is unresolved. V was trimmed by 5 bases and J by 3 bases, leaving 14 bases between them. The CDR3 loop spans 14 amino acids. Germline values: CDR1 LNHDA, CDR2 SQIVND (reference sequence). The CDR3 nucleotides are TGTGCCAGTAGTCTGACCTTCGGAGACTACGAGCAGTACTTC. Residues: CASSLTFGDYEQYF.

The V gene is TRBV6-1, the J gene TRBJ1-5; 7 bases are shared with TRBD1. Trimming cost V 3 bases and J 6 bases; bases outside gene matches: 5. The CDR3 sequence is 14 residues long. Germline lookup yields CDR1 MNHNS and CDR2 SASEGT. The CDR3 sequence: CASSDPGGFQPQHF. In DNA, the CDR3 is TGTGCCAGCAGTGATCCAGGGGGGTTTCAGCCCCAGCATTTT.

The rearrangement joins TRBV27 to TRBJ2-7; 7 bases line up with TRBD1. The CDR3 is made up of 15 amino acids. CDR1 MNHEY and CDR2 SMNVEV come from the germline V gene (reference sequence). V shed 3 bases, J shed 4 bases, and the junction held 9 bases outside the gene matches. CDR3 DNA: TGTGCCAGCAGTTTTCGACCGGAACAGGGGTACGAGCAGTACTTC. This encodes CASSFRPEQGYEQYF.

The chain joins TRBV4-1 to TRBJ2-4; TRBD2 aligns across 7 bases. Trimming at V came to 3 bases and at J to 9 bases, leaving 11 bases not matched to a gene. This CDR3 spans 15 amino acids. Per the germline V gene, CDR1 is MGHRA and CDR2 is YSYEKL. The CDR3 here is CASSHLGREYGIQYF. The CDR3, as DNA: TGCGCCAGCAGCCATCTAGGGCGGGAGTACGGCATTCAGTACTTC.

This chain links TRBV28 with TRBJ2-5; 7 positions match TRBD1. The DNA matches TRBJ2-7 better at its end, which makes the J call doubtful. The CDR3 length is 13 residues. The germline gives CDR1 MDHEN, CDR2 SYDVKM. The chain's CDR3 is CASRTGGPYEQYF. The CDR3 DNA reads TGTGCCAGCCGGACAGGAGGCCCCTACGAGCAGTACTTC.

The chain has TRBV5-4 and TRBJ2-3; 7 positions match TRBD1. The CDR3 runs 15 residues. V was clipped by 1 base and J by 6 bases; unmatched bases: 8. Germline V gene data show CDR1 as SGHNT and CDR2 as YYREEE (reference sequence). CDR3 amino acids: CASSLPDRVGDTQYF. CDR3 nucleotide sequence: TGTGCCAGCAGCTTGCCTGACAGGGTAGGCGATACGCAGTATTTT.

The V gene is TRBV30, the J gene TRBJ2-2; 15 positions agree with TRBD2. This CDR3 is built from 17 residues. The trim removed 2 bases at V and 3 bases at J, leaving 4 bases unmatched. CDR1 and CDR2 from the germline V gene are GTSNPN and SVGIG (reference sequence). In DNA, the CDR3 is TGTGCCTGGAGTAGGGGGACTAGCGGGAGGTACACCGGGGAGCTGTTTTTT. It yields the protein CAWSRGTSGRYTGELFF. The entire variable domain, with the rest obtained from reference TRBV30 and TRBJ2-2, is as follows: SQTIHQWPATLVQPVGSPLSLECTVEGTSNPNLYWYRQAAGRGLQLLFYSVGIGQISSEVPQNLSASRPQDRQFILSSKKLLLSDSGFYLCAWSRGTSGRYTGELFFGEGSRLTVL.

The chain joins TRBV14 to TRBJ2-7; TRBD2 is a possible D gene (6 bases). V lost 8 bases, J lost 7 bases, and 9 bases lay in between. This CDR3 contains 10 residues. Per germline, CDR1 SGHDN and CDR2 FVKESK. Here the CDR3 DNA reads TGTGCCAGCCAGGCGGGAGAGCAGTACTTC. Translated: CASQAGEQYF.

This clone was found a few times. The chain's CDR3 is CASSRTGITEAFF. For the CDR3, the DNA is TGTGCCAGCAGCCGGACAGGGATCACTGAAGCTTTCTTT. The V and J genes are TRBV5-4 and TRBJ1-1, with TRBD1 identical over 8 bases. The CDR3 totals 13 residues. Germline assignment: CDR1 SGHNT and CDR2 YYREEE (reference sequence). Trimming at V came to 4 bases and at J to 4 bases, leaving 3 bases not matched to a gene.

This clone has a handful of counts. This rearrangement joins TRBV5-5 to TRBJ1-5; 10 bases match TRBD1. With V trimmed by 3 bases and J by 12 bases, 6 bases remained unmatched. The CDR3 length is 13 residues. CDR1 is SGHKS and CDR2 is YYEKEE in the germline V gene (reference sequence). CDR3 in amino acids: CASSWGQGTDQHF. In DNA form, the CDR3 reads TGTGCCAGCAGCTGGGGACAGGGGACTGACCAGCATTTT.

V and J are TRBV28 and TRBJ1-2, with D possibly TRBD1 on 5 matching bases. The CDR3 spans 14 residues. Trimming shortened V by 2 bases and J by 8 bases, and 15 bases separated the two germline ends. The germline CDR1 and CDR2 sequences are MDHEN and SYDVKM. This chain's CDR3 is CASSLNGAFRGYTF. CDR3 bases: TGTGCCAGCAGTTTAAATGGGGCGTTCAGGGGCTACACCTTC.

The chain employs TRBV5-6 and TRBJ2-3, with TRBD2 matching over 9 bases. J lost 3 bases, V lost 0 bases, and 5 bases had no gene match. This CDR3 region has 16 residues. Germline CDR1 SGHDT, CDR2 YYEEEE. CDR3 sequence: CASSLVAGASTDTQYF. The CDR3 DNA is TGTGCCAGCAGCTTGGTAGCGGGAGCGTCTACAGATACGCAGTATTTT.